This T cell receptor (beta chain) comes out of a study of shared clonotypes between healthy human individuals. CD8 cells regarded as naive lacked CD45RO, were positively chosen for CCR7, and omitted terminally differentiated effector memory CD45RA+ cells. The CDR3 spans 15 residues. In germline, CDR1 is SGHRS, CDR2 YFSETQ. J gave up 5 bases and V 8 bases, and 11 bases lay outside the gene matches. Repertoires were generated with immunoSEQ multiplex PCR, while TCRdb's copy carries only in-frame clones and drops some. Among millions of clones, about 94% were seen once, and the ten largest hold 1.1%. The chain employs TRBV5-1 and TRBJ1-4; 8 nucleotides line up with TRBD1. This sequence was found in a man between 18 and 35 years old in good health. Sequencing was carried out using naive CD8+ T cells sorted from blood. The CDR3 DNA is TGCGCCAGGCCGGGACAGGCAACCATAAATGAAAAACTGTTTTTT. Residues: CARPGQATINEKLFF.